This T cell receptor beta chain comes out of a study of vaccination and CD4 T cells after COVID-19. Study results and caveats: The authors studied relatively few convalescent patients and analyzed no early post-infection timepoints.

With the Oncomine TCR Beta short-read assay, DNA from cultured CD4+ T cells was sequenced. Once CD4+ T cells had been cultured, genomic DNA was extracted from them. MiXCR, applied by TCRdb to the PCR reads, yields one record per CDR3 protein. The sample consists of about 9,600 distinct CDR3 sequences, 36% of them appearing once. Treatment: approximately nine-day PBMC culture with coronavirus spike peptide pools or control peptides (ViraFEST assay). Harvesting of the unexposed donor's CD4+ T cells predated the COVID-19 pandemic (2011-2018). With respect to this clonotype: Its cognate antigen is unknown.

Per germline, CDR1 LNHDA and CDR2 SQIVND (reference sequence). The CDR3 runs to 13 residues. V dropped 2 bases and J dropped 2 bases, with 5 bases sitting between them. The chain uses TRBV19 and TRBJ2-3; D gene ambiguous. The sequence was collected from a human donor in good health. The sample was CD4+ T cells from blood, cultured in vitro. CDR3 nucleotides: TGTGCCAGTAGTATAAAGTTCACAGATACGCAGTATTTT. Translation gives CASSIKFTDTQYF.